One and the same sample provided the 26 T cell receptor beta chains below, sequenced in a study of control samples from healthy donors and cancer patients. Libraries were prepared by immunoSEQ multiplex PCR; TCRdb keeps only in-frame clonotypes and omits some of them. The table includes approximately 170,000 clones, about 93% detected once. The material sequenced was blood. These receptor sequences come from a woman aged 25 to 45 in good health.

V gene TRBV19 combines with J gene TRBJ2-7; 7 nucleotides line up with TRBD2. CDR3 length: 14 amino acids. Germline-derived CDR1 and CDR2 are LNHDA and SQIVND (reference sequence). V shed 6 bases and J 5 bases; nucleotides not matched to a gene: 10. The CDR3, as DNA: TGTGCCAGTAGCAACCTTCGGGCGGGAGACGAGCAGTACTTC. This codes for CASSNLRAGDEQYF.

The genes are TRBV30 and TRBJ2-5; TRBD2 aligns across 13 bases. The CDR3 is 14 amino acids. The J segment lost 5 bases and the V segment lost 2 bases, leaving 2 bases of the junction unmatched. In germline, CDR1 is GTSNPN, CDR2 SVGIG (reference sequence). The CDR3 reads CAWSQTSGRETQYF. The DNA of the CDR3 is TGTGCCTGGAGTCAGACTAGCGGGAGGGAGACCCAGTACTTC.

The genes are TRBV12-5 and TRBJ2-3; D ambiguous. Trimming shortened V by 5 bases and J by 1 base, and 10 bases separated the two germline ends. Germline CDR1 and CDR2: LGHNT and FRNRAP. The CDR3 loop spans 14 amino acids. The CDR3 here is CASGNGRGTDTQYF. The DNA of the CDR3 is TGTGCTAGTGGTAATGGACGGGGCACAGATACGCAGTATTTT. The variable domain in full, completed from reference TRBV12-5 and TRBJ2-3, reads DARVTQTPRHKVTEMGQEVTMRCQPILGHNTVFWYRQTMMQGLELLAYFRNRAPLDDSGMPKDRFSAEMPDATLATLKIQPSEPRDSAVYFCASGNGRGTDTQYFGPGTRLTVL.

J is TRBJ2-7 and V is TRBV28; TRBD2 matches at 8 bases. This CDR3 contains 14 residues. Germline CDR1 MDHEN, CDR2 SYDVKM. With 8 bases clipped from V and 5 bases from J, the junction kept 11 bases outside the gene matches. CDR3 bases: TGTGCCAGCCTTCTTCCCGGGAGGGGCCACGAGCAGTACTTC. Encoded protein: CASLLPGRGHEQYF. Together with reference TRBV28 and TRBJ2-7, the CDR3 gives the full variable domain: DVKVTQSSRYLVKRTGEKVFLECVQDMDHENMFWYRQDPGLGLRLIYFSYDVKMKEKGDIPEGYSVSREKKERFSLILESASTNQTSMYLCASLLPGRGHEQYFGPGTRLTVT.

The V gene is TRBV6-5, the J gene TRBJ2-7; D is perhaps TRBD1 (6 bases). Germline V gene data show CDR1 as MNHEY and CDR2 as SVGAGI. CDR3 length: 12 amino acids. Trimming pared 10 bases from V and 0 bases from J, leaving 10 bases between. CDR3 DNA sequence: TGTGCCACCGGGACACTCTCCTACGAGCAGTACTTC. It specifies CATGTLSYEQYF.

V and J are TRBV6-5 and TRBJ1-5, with D perhaps matching TRBD1 (6 bases). CDR1 is MNHEY and CDR2 is SVGAGI in the germline V gene. The CDR3 extends over 15 amino acids. Trimming removed 6 bases at V and 5 bases at J, with 17 bases between. The CDR3 reads CASSRLGGEDQPQHF. In nucleotides, the CDR3 is TGTGCCAGCAGCCGACTAGGGGGAGAGGATCAGCCCCAGCATTTT.

This clone has a single count. The chain recombines TRBV5-1 with TRBJ2-1; D unclear. V was clipped by 0 bases and J by 4 bases, with 8 bases between them. The CDR3 sequence is 14 residues long. CDR1 and CDR2 (germline): SGHRS, YFSETQ. CDR3 region: CASSLARQYNEQFF. In DNA form, the CDR3 reads TGCGCCAGCAGCTTGGCGCGGCAGTACAATGAGCAGTTCTTC.

V usage is TRBV5-1 and J usage is TRBJ1-6; D uncertain. The germline V gene encodes CDR1 SGHRS and CDR2 YFSETQ. V lost 0 bases to trimming and J lost 5 bases, with 12 bases between them. The CDR3 runs to 16 residues. The CDR3 DNA reads TGCGCCAGCAGCTTGGAAGGCCCCCCAAATAATTCACCCCTCCACTTT. It specifies CASSLEGPPNNSPLHF.

Worth noting for this clone: Germline is not matched at one junction end, which may reflect a read error. The J gene is TRBJ1-1, the V gene TRBV10-2; TRBD1 aligns across 11 bases. Germline CDR1 reads WSHSY; CDR2 reads SAAADI. CDR3 size: 11 residues. For the CDR3, the DNA is TGCGCCAGCAGTGAAAGGGACAGGGGGGTCTTT. Protein product: CASSERDRGVF.

This rearrangement joins TRBV2 to TRBJ1-4; unclear D gene. Germline values: CDR1 SNHLY, CDR2 FYNNEI. The ends were cut back, 3 bases at V and 0 bases at J, with 11 bases in the middle. The CDR3 length is 16 residues. Here the CDR3 reads CASSERQASTNEKLFF. The CDR3 DNA sequence: TGTGCCAGCAGTGAGAGGCAGGCATCAACTAATGAAAAACTGTTTTTT.

The sample holds one count of this clone. The rearrangement joins TRBV27 to TRBJ2-2, with TRBD2 as a possible D gene (6 bases). The germline V gene has CDR1 MNHEY and CDR2 SMNVEV (reference sequence). The V end lost 5 bases, the J end lost 1 base, and 23 bases lay between the germline ends. CDR3 length: 19 amino acids. For the CDR3, the DNA is TGTGCCAGCAGTCCGGAGGGGCCTCTCTTTAACTTGAACACCGGGGAGCTGTTTTTT. This encodes CASSPEGPLFNLNTGELFF.

The rearrangement uses TRBV25-1 and TRBJ1-3, with D perhaps TRBD1 (6 bases). V was trimmed by 6 bases and J by 0 bases, leaving 12 bases between them. Germline V CDR1 and CDR2: MGHDK, SYGVNS. This CDR3 spans 15 amino acids. The CDR3 region has the DNA TGTGCCAGCAGAAATACAGGGAGCTCTGGAAACACCATATATTTT. Its protein is CASRNTGSSGNTIYF.

The V and J genes are TRBV5-1 and TRBJ2-2; D ambiguous. The CDR3 covers 17 residues. Per the germline V gene, CDR1 is SGHRS and CDR2 is YFSETQ. V was clipped by 0 bases and J by 2 bases, with 14 bases between them. Written as DNA, the CDR3 is TGCGCCAGCAGCTTGGGGGTCTCAACTGCAAACACCGGGGAGCTGTTTTTT. It specifies CASSLGVSTANTGELFF.

J is TRBJ1-1 and V is TRBV5-1, with a possible D match to TRBD1 (6 bases). Trimming took off 1 base at V and 5 bases at J, with 12 bases between the two ends. The CDR3 has 14 amino acids. Germline loops: CDR1 SGHRS, CDR2 YFSETQ. CDR3 region: CASSLQGWNTEAFF. CDR3 coding DNA: TGCGCCAGCAGCTTGCAGGGGTGGAATACTGAAGCTTTCTTT.

The rearrangement uses TRBV6-4 and TRBJ2-5; 7 bases agree with TRBD1. Germline loops: CDR1 MRHNA, CDR2 SNTAGT. The CDR3 runs to 13 residues. J was trimmed by 5 bases and V by 4 bases; bases with no gene match: 4. The CDR3 coding sequence is TGTGCCAGCAGTGTAAACAGGGGTGAGACCCAGTACTTC. Translated, it gives CASSVNRGETQYF.

The chain has TRBV6-2 or TRBV6-3 and TRBJ2-7; no reliable D call. This CDR3 comprises 13 residues. Germline V gene lookup returns CDR1 MNHEY and CDR2 SVGEGT. V was shortened by 5 bases and J by 1 base, with 9 bases between the two germline ends. The CDR3 spells CASSLGLSYEQYF. DNA for the CDR3: TGTGCCAGCAGTCTAGGTTTATCCTACGAGCAGTACTTC.

The CDR3 reads CASSSFPPGLAFDNEQFF. The CDR3 DNA sequence: TGTGCCAGCAGCTCTTTCCCCCCGGGACTAGCTTTCGACAATGAGCAGTTCTTC. The chain employs TRBV7-9 and TRBJ2-1; 9 bases fit TRBD2. CDR3 size: 18 residues. With V trimmed by 4 bases and J by 5 bases, 15 bases remained unmatched. In germline, CDR1 is SEHNR, CDR2 FQNEAQ (reference sequence).

The chain's CDR3 is CASMAGTNIQYF. CDR3 bases: TGTGCCAGCATGGCGGGGACAAACATTCAGTACTTC. This rearrangement joins TRBV2 to TRBJ2-4; D might be TRBD2 (6 bases). The CDR3 is 12 residues long. Germline assignment: CDR1 SNHLY and CDR2 FYNNEI. The germline V and J ends were trimmed by 7 bases and 6 bases, with 10 bases remaining between them.

The V gene is TRBV2, the J gene TRBJ2-2, with TRBD2 matching over 8 bases. The germline CDR1 and CDR2 sequences are SNHLY and FYNNEI. Trimming cost V 6 bases and J 4 bases; bases outside gene matches: 7. CDR3 length equals 15 residues. DNA of the CDR3: TGTGCCAGCAGCGAGACCGGGACTAGCACCGGGGAGCTGTTTTTT. As protein: CASSETGTSTGELFF.

The V call is TRBV29-1, the J call TRBJ1-2; D might be TRBD1 (5 bases). The CDR3 sequence is 13 residues long. The germline V gene has CDR1 SQVTM and CDR2 ANQGSEA. V was clipped by 3 bases and J by 6 bases, with 14 bases between them. The CDR3 coding sequence is TGCAGCGTTGACCCCGGCAGGGCAAATGGCTACACCTTC. The encoded protein is CSVDPGRANGYTF.

The gene calls are TRBV7-8 and TRBJ2-3, with D perhaps being TRBD1 or TRBD2 (5 bases each). CDR1 and CDR2 from the germline V gene are SGHVS and FQNEAQ. The CDR3 is 14 amino acids. Deletions cut 5 bases from V and 2 bases from J, with 11 bases between. CDR3 DNA sequence: TGTGCCAGCAGCCCGGGGACCCACACAGATACGCAGTATTTT. Amino acids: CASSPGTHTDTQYF.

V is TRBV11-1 and J is TRBJ1-1; 9 positions match TRBD1. Germline loops: CDR1 SGHAT, CDR2 FQDESV (reference sequence). CDR3 length equals 16 residues. With V trimmed by 3 bases and J by 2 bases, 7 bases remained unmatched. Here the CDR3 reads CASSFGQGLSNTEAFF. The CDR3 coding sequence is TGTGCCAGCAGCTTTGGACAGGGGCTTTCTAACACTGAAGCTTTCTTT. The complete variable domain, with remaining parts taken from reference TRBV11-1 and TRBJ1-1, reads EAEVAQSPRYKITEKSQAVAFWCDPISGHATLYWYRQILGQGPELLVQFQDESVVDDSQLPKDRFSAERLKGVDSTLKIQPAELGDSAMYLCASSFGQGLSNTEAFFGQGTRLTVV.

This sequence joins TRBV19 and TRBJ2-6; no clear D gene. CDR1 and CDR2 (germline): LNHDA, SQIVND (reference sequence). The CDR3 length is 14 residues. V lost 1 base to trimming and J lost 12 bases, with 13 bases between them. As DNA, the CDR3 is TGTGCCAGTAGTATAGTAAGGAATACCGCCGTCCTGACTTTC. It yields the protein CASSIVRNTAVLTF.

The chain uses TRBV30 and TRBJ1-1; 9 nucleotides match TRBD1. The CDR3 sequence is 11 residues long. Germline lookup yields CDR1 GTSNPN and CDR2 SVGIG (reference sequence). The V and J ends lost 4 bases and 8 bases, in that order; junction bases with no gene match: 2. The chain's CDR3 is CAWNRGREAFF. The CDR3 DNA reads as TGTGCCTGGAACAGGGGGCGGGAAGCTTTCTTT.

The gene calls are TRBV28 and TRBJ1-3; D is ambiguous. Trimming removed 4 bases at V and 0 bases at J, with 13 bases between. The CDR3 loop spans 16 amino acids. Germline assignment: CDR1 MDHEN and CDR2 SYDVKM. The CDR3 nucleotides are TGTGCCAGCAGTTCCCTCGGGCGCCCCTCTGGAAACACCATATATTTT. It is translated as CASSSLGRPSGNTIYF.

The CDR3 region has the DNA TGTGCCAGCAGTTACTCTCCGGTTATCGGGGGCTATGAGCAGTTCTTC. This sequence encodes CASSYSPVIGGYEQFF. J is TRBJ2-1 and V is TRBV6-2 or TRBV6-3; D may correspond to TRBD1 or TRBD2 (6 bases each). Germline V lookup: CDR1 MNHEY, CDR2 SVGEGT. V was trimmed by 0 bases and J by 8 bases, leaving 17 bases between them. This CDR3 is 16 amino acids long.